This TCR beta chain originates from a study of graft-versus-host responses after intestinal transplantation. Study summary: Recipients had multivisceral, liver-intestinal, or isolated intestinal transplants. Study observations and caveats: Recipient marrow showed GvH clones, some seen first in ileum or blood. Allografts carried high graft-versus-host to host-versus-graft clonal ratios in patients having graft-donor T cell macrochimerism.

Note on this clone: Its antigen remains unknown.

Sequenced by immunoSEQ multiplex PCR; TCRdb stores in-frame clones only, minus some. The sample carries roughly 120,000 clones, about 92% recorded once. Sequencing was performed on unstimulated CD8+ T cells sorted from spleen or lymph node cells, taken before transplant. This receptor was taken from a human donor who was the organ donor for an intestinal transplant.

CDR3 sequence (DNA): TGCGCCAGCAGCCAGGGACTTGGCTCCTACAATGAGCAGTTCTTC. As protein: CASSQGLGSYNEQFF. The chain combines TRBV5-1 with TRBJ2-1; weak D call: TRBD2 (6 bases). The germline V and J ends were trimmed by 4 bases and 0 bases, with 11 bases remaining between them. CDR3 length: 15 residues. Looked up from germline, CDR1 is SGHRS and CDR2 is YFSETQ. Based on the CDR3 plus reference TRBV5-1 and TRBJ2-1, the full variable domain is KAGVTQTPRYLIKTRGQQVTLSCSPISGHRSVSWYQQTPGQGLQFLFEYFSETQRNKGNFPGRFSGRQFSNSRSEMNVSTLELGDSALYLCASSQGLGSYNEQFFGPGTRLTVL.